The 26 T cell receptor beta chains in this list originate from one sample, sequenced in a study of a mutant IDH1 vaccine in newly diagnosed glioma. These receptors' targets are unknown. Libraries were prepared by immunoSEQ multiplex PCR; TCRdb keeps only in-frame clonotypes and omits some of them. Of about 26,000 clones detected, less than 85% appear once; the ten largest clones hold 30% to 35%. Time point in this sample: week 35, safety follow-up. All doses held 300 ug of mutant IDH1 20-mer peptide, with topical imiquimod. This material consisted of PBMCs, taken from a glioma patient whose treatment included an IDH1 peptide vaccine. All receptors derive from a man aged 25 to 40 with glioma.

The chain uses TRBV9 and TRBJ2-7, with 7 bases matching TRBD2. Germline CDR1 reads SGDLS; CDR2 reads YYNGEE. CDR3 length equals 14 residues. With 0 bases clipped from V and 7 bases from J, the junction kept 7 bases outside the gene matches. The CDR3 loop is CASSVVGGGKEQYF. DNA for the CDR3: TGTGCCAGCAGCGTAGTGGGGGGAGGGAAGGAGCAGTACTTC. Full variable domain (outside the CDR3, taken from reference TRBV9 and TRBJ2-7): DSGVTQTPKHLITATGQRVTLRCSPRSGDLSVYWYQQSLDQGLQFLIQYYNGEERAKGNILERFSAQQFPDLHSELNLSSLELGDSALYFCASSVVGGGKEQYFGPGTRLTVT.

The chain couples TRBV29-1 to TRBJ1-1; TRBD1 agrees at 8 bases. Unmatched junction bases numbered 4, after V lost 3 bases and J lost 4 bases. This CDR3 has 13 residues. Looked up from germline, CDR1 is SQVTM and CDR2 is ANQGSEA. CDR3 sequence (DNA): TGCAGCGTTGAGACAGGGGCGGCCACTGAAGCTTTCTTT. The encoded protein is CSVETGAATEAFF.

The chain carries TRBV19 and TRBJ2-7, with no clear D. Germline CDR1 reads LNHDA; CDR2 reads SQIVND (reference sequence). The V end lost 4 bases, the J end lost 9 bases, and 19 bases lay between the germline ends. The CDR3 sequence is 14 residues long. The chain's CDR3 is CASSTTGQASLQYF. The CDR3 nucleotides are TGTGCCAGTAGTACTACCGGGCAGGCCAGCTTGCAGTACTTC. Drawing the rest from reference TRBV19 and TRBJ2-7, the complete variable domain is DGGITQSPKYLFRKEGQNVTLSCEQNLNHDAMYWYRQDPGQGLRLIYYSQIVNDFQKGDIAEGYSVSREKKESFPLTVTSAQKNPTAFYLCASSTTGQASLQYFGPGTRLTVT.

The CDR3 DNA reads TGCGCCAGCAGCCACCCCCGGGATGATACGCAGTATTTT. Residues: CASSHPRDDTQYF. The chain employs TRBV4-1 and TRBJ2-3, with D perhaps matching TRBD2 (5 bases). Between the trimmed V and J ends, which lost 3 bases and 6 bases, there was a span of 10 bases. The CDR3 is made up of 13 amino acids. Germline V lookup: CDR1 MGHRA, CDR2 YSYEKL.

V gene TRBV4-1 combines with J gene TRBJ1-2, with D possibly matching TRBD1 (5 bases). The CDR3 extends over 15 amino acids. Germline V lookup: CDR1 MGHRA, CDR2 YSYEKL. The V and J ends lost 0 bases and 5 bases respectively, with 13 bases between them. The CDR3 region has the DNA TGCGCCAGCAGCCAAGAGTCGCAGGGCGCGTATGGCTACACCTTC. This gives the protein CASSQESQGAYGYTF.

The CDR3 nucleotides read TGCGCCAGCAGCATACAAGGACAAGGCTATGGCTACACCTTC. Its protein is CASSIQGQGYGYTF. J is TRBJ1-2 and V is TRBV5-1, with D possibly matching TRBD1 (5 bases). From germline, CDR1 is SGHRS and CDR2 YFSETQ. Trimming left V 4 bases short and J 4 bases short, with 14 bases between. The length of the CDR3 is 14 residues.

CDR3: CASSEQSTAQHF. The CDR3 nucleotides are TGTGCCAGCAGTGAACAGAGCACGGCCCAGCATTTT. The V gene is TRBV6-1, the J gene TRBJ1-5; D unresolved. V was clipped by 2 bases and J by 11 bases, with 10 bases between them. Germline loops: CDR1 MNHNS, CDR2 SASEGT. The CDR3 totals 12 residues.

This clone was detected once. The chain is built from TRBV27 and TRBJ2-2; a weak D match, TRBD2 (6 bases). The length of the CDR3 is 13 residues. Trimming removed 5 bases from V and 9 bases from J, with 13 bases in between. Germline-derived CDR1 and CDR2 are MNHEY and SMNVEV (reference sequence). The chain's CDR3 is CASSLWGGRELFF. The CDR3 DNA follows: TGTGCCAGCAGTCTCTGGGGAGGCCGGGAGCTGTTTTTT.

The V call is TRBV30, the J call TRBJ1-2; possibly TRBD1 for D (5 bases). CDR1 is GTSNPN and CDR2 is SVGIG in the germline V gene (reference sequence). Between the trimmed V and J ends, which lost 3 bases and 6 bases, there was a span of 20 bases. There are 15 residues in the CDR3. The DNA for the CDR3 is TGTGCCTGGAGCTCGGGACGCCGCGGTGGGGATGGCTACACCTTC. Translation: CAWSSGRRGGDGYTF.

The chain couples TRBV2 to TRBJ2-5, with D perhaps TRBD1 or TRBD2 (6 bases each). CDR3 length: 15 amino acids. Per the germline V gene, CDR1 is SNHLY and CDR2 is FYNNEI. V lost 8 bases and J lost 1, with 17 bases in between. In nucleotides, the CDR3 is TGTGCCAGCGGGGGATGGGGGGCTGGCCAAGAGACCCAGTACTTC. Translated: CASGGWGAGQETQYF.

The chain recombines TRBV15 with TRBJ1-2; D perhaps matches TRBD1 (5 bases). In germline, CDR1 is LNHNV, CDR2 YYDKDF (reference sequence). V lost 1 base, J lost 2 bases, and 8 bases lay in between. The CDR3 loop spans 14 amino acids. The CDR3 bases are TGTGCCACCAGCAGAGGGAGGGACAACTATGGCTACACCTTC. Protein product: CATSRGRDNYGYTF.

The chain employs TRBV4-3 and TRBJ1-2; D remains unclear. CDR1 LGHNA and CDR2 YSLEER come from the germline V gene. The length of the CDR3 is 14 residues. V lost 0 bases and J 4 bases, leaving 9 bases between the germline ends. The CDR3 loop is CASSQERFLYGYTF. CDR3 DNA sequence: TGCGCCAGCAGCCAAGAGCGGTTTCTCTATGGCTACACCTTC.

The V and J genes are TRBV30 and TRBJ2-3, with TRBD1 matching 8 bases. Germline trimming cut 4 bases from V and 4 bases from J; bases unmatched to any gene: 1. CDR3 length: 12 amino acids. Germline values: CDR1 GTSNPN, CDR2 SVGIG (reference sequence). The CDR3 coding sequence is TGTGCCTGGACAGGGGGCGCAGATACGCAGTATTTT. Translated: CAWTGGADTQYF.

In DNA form, the CDR3 reads TGTGCCAGTAGTCTGGGGATGGCCCAGCATTTT. Translation gives CASSLGMAQHF. The chain employs TRBV19 and TRBJ1-5; unclear D gene. The CDR3 has 11 amino acids. V was clipped by 5 bases and J by 11 bases, with 10 bases between them. CDR1 and CDR2 (germline): LNHDA, SQIVND (reference sequence).

The chain recombines TRBV15 with TRBJ2-7; TRBD2 is a possible D gene (6 bases). CDR1 is LNHNV and CDR2 is YYDKDF in the germline V gene (reference sequence). There are 16 residues in the CDR3. Trimming removed 1 base from V and 0 bases from J, with 13 bases in between. In DNA, the CDR3 is TGTGCCACCAGCAGAGCTGCGGGATGGAGCTCCTACGAGCAGTACTTC. Translation gives CATSRAAGWSSYEQYF. The whole variable domain, filled in from reference TRBV15 and TRBJ2-7, reads DAMVIQNPRYQVTQFGKPVTLSCSQTLNHNVMYWYQQKSSQAPKLLFHYYDKDFNNEADTPDNFQSRRPNTSFCFLDIRSPGLGDTAMYLCATSRAAGWSSYEQYFGPGTRLTVT.

V usage is TRBV11-2 and J usage is TRBJ2-1; D is perhaps TRBD1 (7 bases). CDR1 and CDR2 (germline): SGHAT, FQNNGV. V was trimmed by 4 bases and J by 0 bases, leaving 10 bases between them. This CDR3 is 15 amino acids long. The CDR3 DNA reads TGTGCCAGCAGCTCAGGGGGGAGCTCCTACAATGAGCAGTTCTTC. Its protein product is CASSSGGSSYNEQFF.

The chain's CDR3 is CASSTHTSGRAPLSYEQYF. Here the CDR3 DNA reads TGTGCCAGCAGCACCCATACTAGCGGGAGGGCCCCCCTCTCCTACGAGCAGTACTTC. The rearrangement joins TRBV7-9 to TRBJ2-7; 13 nucleotides line up with TRBD2. The V and J ends lost 5 bases and 0 bases, in that order; junction bases with no gene match: 13. Looked up from germline, CDR1 is SEHNR and CDR2 is FQNEAQ (reference sequence). CDR3 length equals 19 residues.

This clone came up once. The chain employs TRBV2 and TRBJ2-1; TRBD1 matches 7 bases. CDR1 and CDR2 from the germline V gene are SNHLY and FYNNEI. Trimming at V came to 4 bases and at J to 6 bases, leaving 0 bases not matched to a gene. This CDR3 has 12 amino acids. The CDR3 loop reads CASSGQGNEQFF. The CDR3 nucleotides are TGTGCCAGCAGTGGACAGGGCAATGAGCAGTTCTTC.

V gene TRBV4-3 combines with J gene TRBJ2-1, with 15 bases that match TRBD2. The CDR3 is 17 residues long. Germline assignment: CDR1 LGHNA and CDR2 YSLEER. V trimming: 4 bases; J trimming: 4 bases; junction bases outside the gene matches: 5. CDR3 DNA sequence: TGCGCCAGCAGCCCGCGCGGGACTAGCGGGGGGTACAATGAGCAGTTCTTC. As protein: CASSPRGTSGGYNEQFF.

The chain recombines TRBV18 with TRBJ1-1, with TRBD1 as a possible D gene (6 bases). In germline, CDR1 is KGHSH, CDR2 LQKENI. The V gene lost 3 bases and the J gene lost 8 bases, with 22 bases spanning the gap. CDR3 length: 16 amino acids. This chain's CDR3 is CASSPAPVRRGTEAFF. Written as DNA, the CDR3 is TGTGCCAGCTCACCCGCTCCTGTCCGGAGGGGGACCGAAGCTTTCTTT.

The CDR3 reads CAWSVLTGDGYTF. CDR3 nucleotides: TGTGCCTGGAGTGTACTGACAGGCGATGGCTACACCTTC. The V and J genes are TRBV30 and TRBJ1-2, with a tentative D call TRBD1 (6 bases). Trimming pared 0 bases from V and 6 bases from J, leaving 11 bases between. This CDR3 region has 13 residues. Germline V gives CDR1 GTSNPN, CDR2 SVGIG (reference sequence).

This sequence joins TRBV7-2 and TRBJ2-1; a weak D match, TRBD2 (5 bases). Between the trimmed V and J ends, which lost 6 bases and 6 bases, there was a span of 9 bases. Looked up from germline, CDR1 is SGHTA and CDR2 is FQGNSA. This CDR3 contains 12 residues. DNA of the CDR3: TGTGCCAGCAGAACGGGGTTCAATGAGCAGTTCTTC. It yields the protein CASRTGFNEQFF.

This clone was recorded once. One end of the junction is discordant with germline, which a read error may explain. The chain links TRBV27 to TRBJ2-7, with a tentative D call TRBD1 (5 bases). This CDR3 contains 20 residues. Germline values: CDR1 MNHEY, CDR2 SMNVEV (reference sequence). CDR3 loop: CASSLPQSTHEQRPRSQQDF. The DNA for the CDR3 is TGTGCCAGCAGTTTACCGCAGTCTACCCACGAGCAGCGACCGAGGAGTCAACAGGACTTC.

DNA for the CDR3: TGTGCCAGCACCCCAAGGGGCTTGGATTCACCCCTCCACTTT. It encodes CASTPRGLDSPLHF. The rearrangement uses TRBV6-5 and TRBJ1-6; maybe TRBD1 (5 bases). CDR1 MNHEY and CDR2 SVGAGI come from the germline V gene. V lost 7 bases and J lost 8, with 15 bases in between. The CDR3 contains 14 residues.

The table lists this clone with a count of one. The V gene is TRBV4-1, the J gene TRBJ1-1, with D maybe TRBD1 (5 bases). Looked up from germline, CDR1 is MGHRA and CDR2 is YSYEKL. The CDR3 loop spans 20 amino acids. Trimming took 5 bases from V and 0 from J, leaving 28 bases between them. The CDR3 DNA reads TGCGCCAGCAGCGGACATGGGACCCTAACACTGACTGAACTGAACACTGAAGCTTTCTTT. This gives the protein CASSGHGTLTLTELNTEAFF.

The J gene is TRBJ1-5, the V gene TRBV6-1, with a possible D match to TRBD1 (5 bases). This CDR3 spans 15 amino acids. Trimming stripped 2 bases from V and 3 bases from J, with 11 bases between. The germline V gene has CDR1 MNHNS and CDR2 SASEGT. CDR3 amino acids: CASSERGGFNQPQHF. The CDR3 DNA reads as TGTGCCAGCAGTGAACGGGGGGGTTTCAATCAGCCCCAGCATTTT.